This T cell receptor beta chain was sequenced in a study of blood T cell repertoires in COVID-19. As processed by the authors: Amplification with reference gene primers provided the estimates of nucleated cell counts. Libraries were prepared by immunoSEQ multiplex PCR; TCRdb keeps only in-frame clonotypes and omits some of them. V and J calls and clone size are copied from that table; D and trimming were computed from the DNA. The table has about 150,000 clones, roughly 80% seen once. This CDR3 contains 15 residues. The V and J ends lost 1 base and 9 bases respectively, with 13 bases between them. In germline, CDR1 is SGHTA, CDR2 FQGNSA. Participant-given clinical history determined each cohort assignment. All recovered Cohort 3 donors got two negative PCRs, got clearance, or saw symptom resolution.

The material sequenced was PBMCs or T cells enriched from blood (not recorded which). This chain connects TRBV7-2 to TRBJ1-6, with D possibly TRBD1 on 6 matching bases. This clonotype was obtained from a woman in her forties or fifties who had recovered from COVID-19. In nucleotides, the CDR3 is TGTGCCAGCAGCTTAGTCCTCCAGGGGCCTTCACCCCTCCACTTT. It specifies CASSLVLQGPSPLHF. The whole variable domain, remainder taken from reference TRBV7-2 and TRBJ1-6, is GAGVSQSPSNKVTEKGKDVELRCDPISGHTALYWYRQSLGQGLEFLIYFQGNSAPDKSGLPSDRFSAERTGGSVSTLTIQRTQQEDSAVYLCASSLVLQGPSPLHFGNGTRLTVT.